This TCR beta chain is drawn from a study of sequential checkpoint blockade in melanoma. Study summary: TCRbeta immunosequencing was performed on DNA from roughly 90 pretreatment melanoma tumor samples. Twenty-two patients had tumor biopsies before treatment and at week 13.

Germline CDR1 reads MNHEY; CDR2 reads SMNVEV (reference sequence). Trimming left V 8 bases short and J 0 bases short, with 8 bases between. This CDR3 is built from 13 residues. This clone was seen more than once but under ten times. Using immunoSEQ multiplex PCR, the repertoire was profiled, and TCRdb retains in-frame clones only, with some absent. The table has tens of thousands of clones, roughly 32% seen once. As for treatment: randomized to nivolumab then ipilimumab (arm A) or the reverse (arm B). Patients had received no earlier DNA-damaging chemotherapy. The TCR comes from a human donor with melanoma. The input for sequencing was tumor tissue (inferred from file names), taken from a patient given nivolumab and ipilimumab in sequence. The gene calls are TRBV27 and TRBJ1-3; tentatively, D is TRBD1 (5 bases). The CDR3 loop is CASGQGSGNTIYF. CDR3 coding DNA: TGTGCCAGCGGGCAGGGCTCTGGAAACACCATATATTTT.